These T cell receptor beta chains were read from a single sample in a study of Graves' ophthalmopathy and Graves' hyperthyroidism. TCRdb redid the calling of the multiplex PCR reads with MiXCR, one entry per CDR3 protein. The table shows around 1,200,000 distinct CDR3 sequences, with less than 45% occurring only once. Sequencing used peripheral blood or thyroid tissue (not recorded which). All receptors come from an adult man with Graves' hyperthyroidism. The CDR3 runs from the conserved cysteine through the conserved F or W. D genes are given only for firm matches. Some rows mark clone size as missing; the rest say once, few, many or name a class of expanded clone.

d_call,v_call,j_call,clone_size,cdr3_nt,cdr3_aa
TRBD1,TRBV10-3,TRBJ1-1,few,TGTGCCATCAGCGCGACGACAGGGACGAACACTGAAGCTTTCTTT,CAISATTGTNTEAFF
TRBD2,TRBV20-1,TRBJ2-6,many,TGCAGTGTTAGGGGTGGTGCTAGCGGGAGTCTTTCTGGGGCCAACGTCCTGACTTTC,CSVRGGASGSLSGANVLTF
TRBD1,TRBV7-9,TRBJ2-5,-,TGTGCCAGCAGCGCCGATGCAGGGGGCGAGACCCAGTACTTC,CASSADAGGETQYF
-,TRBV29-1,TRBJ1-3,many,TGCAGCGTTGACAGCAGGGACACCATATATTTT,CSVDSRDTIYF
TRBD1,TRBV5-1,TRBJ1-6,-,TGTGCCAGCAGTATGGCGGGACAGGGGACACCCCTCCACTTT,CASSMAGQGTPLHF
-,TRBV5-1,TRBJ1-1,many,TGCGCCAGCAGCTTGGATCAGCCACCGAACACTGAAGCTTTCTTT,CASSLDQPPNTEAFF
-,TRBV6-6,TRBJ1-2,-,TGTGCCAGCAGTTATGCAGGGGAGGCCTATTCCTATGGCTACACCTTC,CASSYAGEAYSYGYTF
TRBD1,TRBV11-2,TRBJ2-7,many,TGTGCCAGCAGCTTAGGAGGGACGAGGGGGCGCACATACGAGCAGTACTTC,CASSLGGTRGRTYEQYF
TRBD1,TRBV20-1,TRBJ2-5,many,TGCAGTGCTCGGAATACAGGGGGCTCGCGGGAGACCCAGTACTTC,CSARNTGGSRETQYF
-,TRBV19,TRBJ1-2,many,TGTGCCAGTAACCACGGGTATGGCTACACCTTC,CASNHGYGYTF
-,TRBV7-2,TRBJ1-1,many,TGTGCCAGCGGCAGTTATATGAACACTGAAGCTTTCTTT,CASGSYMNTEAFF
-,TRBV10-3,TRBJ2-5,many,TGTGCCATCAGTGAACCTCGAATAGGGACCCCAAGGGAAGAGACCCAGTACTTC,CAISEPRIGTPREETQYF
-,TRBV10-3,TRBJ2-7,many,TGTGCCATCAGCGCAGGGAAATACTACGAGCAGTACTTC,CAISAGKYYEQYF
TRBD2,TRBV27,TRBJ2-2,-,TGTGCCAGCAGTATAACAAGGGGAGGGGAGCAGTTTTTT,CASSITRGGEQFF
-,TRBV5-6,TRBJ1-4,many,TGTGCCAGCAGCTTCGGCAGGGTCGATGAAAAACTGTTTTTT,CASSFGRVDEKLFF
TRBD1,TRBV7-2,TRBJ1-6,-,TGTGCCAGCAGCTTTGGACAGGTCGGGCCGTATAATTCACCCCTCCACTTT,CASSFGQVGPYNSPLHF
-,TRBV29-1,TRBJ2-2,many,TGCAGCGTGGAAGGGGGGAACACCGGGGAGCTGTTTTTT,CSVEGGNTGELFF
-,TRBV9,TRBJ2-2,-,TGTGCCAGCAGCGTAGGATGGAAGGACACCGGGGAGCTGTTTTTT,CASSVGWKDTGELFF
TRBD1,TRBV4-1,TRBJ2-7,few,TGCGCCAGCAGCCAAGAAAGGGGGCTCGAGCAGTACTTC,CASSQERGLEQYF
-,TRBV27,TRBJ1-6,few,TGTGCCAGCAGGGGGGGGTATAATTCACCCCTCCACTTT,CASRGGYNSPLHF
-,TRBV3-2,TRBJ1-2,few,TGTGCCAGCAGGGACGAGGACAGGGGGGACTATGGCTACACCTTC,CASRDEDRGDYGYTF
TRBD2,TRBV10-2,TRBJ2-7,-,TGCGCCAGCAGTGCCGGACTAGCGGGGGGGCATGAGCAGTACTTC,CASSAGLAGGHEQYF
-,TRBV10-3,TRBJ1-1,few,TGTGCCATCAGTGAAGACTGGGGAGGCGGAGCTTTCTTT,CAISEDWGGGAFF
TRBD1,TRBV5-4,TRBJ2-2,many,TGTGCCAGCAGCTTGGCACAGGGGTTCGACGGGGAGCTGTTTTTT,CASSLAQGFDGELFF
TRBD2,TRBV9,TRBJ2-5,many,TGTGCCAGCAGCGTACGGGGGACTAGCGGAGAGACCCAGTACTTC,CASSVRGTSGETQYF
-,TRBV20-1,TRBJ1-4,many,TGCAGTGCCAGAAGGGGACCTAATGAAAAACTGTTTTTT,CSARRGPNEKLFF
-,TRBV19,TRBJ2-7,many,TGTGCCAGTACCCCCGCGGGGAGCGGCTACGAGCAGTACTTC,CASTPAGSGYEQYF
-,TRBV19,TRBJ1-1,many,TGTGCCAGTAGTAAGCTGGCTGAAGCTTTCTTT,CASSKLAEAFF
TRBD2,TRBV6-5,TRBJ2-6,-,TGTGCCAGCAGTTACCTCCCAAGCGGGAGGAGAACTTTCTCTGGGGCCAACGTCCTGACTTTC,CASSYLPSGRRTFSGANVLTF
-,TRBV29-1,TRBJ2-1,-,TGCAGCGTTGTGAAGGGACTCCGGAACAATGAGCAGTTCTTC,CSVVKGLRNNEQFF
-,TRBV7-9,TRBJ1-2,many,TGTGCCAGCAGCCATCGTAGGAACAACTATGGCTACACCTTC,CASSHRRNNYGYTF
-,TRBV10-3,TRBJ1-5,-,TGTGCCATCAGTGAGGGGCCTGGATGGCCCCAGCATTTT,CAISEGPGWPQHF
-,TRBV2,TRBJ1-3,-,TGTGCCAGCAGACCAGTGGGCGCCCATGGAAACACCATATATTTT,CASRPVGAHGNTIYF
-,TRBV27,TRBJ1-1,-,TGTGCCAGCAGTTTATCATATGGGGGGTACACTGAAGCTTTCTTT,CASSLSYGGYTEAFF
-,TRBV19,TRBJ1-2,few,TGTGCCAGTAGTATAGGACAGACCGTCTATGGCTACACCTTC,CASSIGQTVYGYTF
TRBD2,TRBV29-1,TRBJ2-7,-,TGCAGCGTTGCGCCATTGGGGGGGGACTTCTCCTACGAGCAGTACTTC,CSVAPLGGDFSYEQYF
-,TRBV4-1,TRBJ1-5,few,TGCGCCAGCAGCCAAAACCAGGGAAATCAGCCCCAGCATTTT,CASSQNQGNQPQHF
-,TRBV2,TRBJ2-6,-,TGTGCCAGCAGGGACATCTCTGGGGCCAACGTCCTGACTTTC,CASRDISGANVLTF
TRBD1,TRBV4-3,TRBJ1-2,-,TGCGCCAGCAGCCAAGTAGAAGGGACAGCTAACTATGGCTACACCTTC,CASSQVEGTANYGYTF
-,TRBV7-9,TRBJ2-7,many,TGTGCCAGCAGCGCCCAAGGGCAGGGGTCCTACGAGCAGTACTTC,CASSAQGQGSYEQYF
TRBD2,TRBV5-1,TRBJ2-7,many,TGCGCCAGCAGCTTGTTACTAGCGGGAGGGCCTCTCGAGCAGTACTTC,CASSLLLAGGPLEQYF
TRBD2,TRBV20-1,TRBJ2-5,many,TGCAGTGCTAGCGGGAGGGGTCAAGAGACCCAGTACTTC,CSASGRGQETQYF
TRBD2,TRBV7-9,TRBJ2-5,few,TGTGCCAGCAGTCCCTCCGGGGGGGGGGAGACCCAGTACTTC,CASSPSGGGETQYF
-,TRBV12-3/TRBV12-4,TRBJ2-7,many,TGTGCCAGCAGTCGGCGGACAGACAACGAGCAGTACTTC,CASSRRTDNEQYF
-,TRBV6-5,TRBJ1-2,many,TGTGCCAGCAGGCAAGACGGCTATGGCTACACCTTC,CASRQDGYGYTF
TRBD1,TRBV7-6,TRBJ2-7,-,TGTGCCAGCAGCTTAGCTCCGAGACAGGGGGCTTACGAGCAGTACTTC,CASSLAPRQGAYEQYF
TRBD1,TRBV24-1,TRBJ1-2,many,TGTGCCACCAGTGATTCGCAATACAACAGGGGTGGCTACACCTTC,CATSDSQYNRGGYTF
-,TRBV27,TRBJ1-2,few,TGTGCCAGCAGTCCGGGACCGACGGACGGACGCTATGGCTACACCTTC,CASSPGPTDGRYGYTF